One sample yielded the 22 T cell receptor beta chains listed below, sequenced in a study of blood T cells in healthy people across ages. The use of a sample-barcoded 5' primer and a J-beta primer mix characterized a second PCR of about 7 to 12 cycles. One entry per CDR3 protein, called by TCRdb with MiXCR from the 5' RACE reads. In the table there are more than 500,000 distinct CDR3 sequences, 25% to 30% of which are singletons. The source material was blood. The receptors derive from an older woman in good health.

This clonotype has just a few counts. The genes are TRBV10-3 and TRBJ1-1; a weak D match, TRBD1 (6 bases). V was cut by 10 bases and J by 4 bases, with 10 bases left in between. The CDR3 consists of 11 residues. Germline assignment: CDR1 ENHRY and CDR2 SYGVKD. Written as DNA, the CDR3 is TGTGCCACCAAAGGGGGCACTGAAGCTTTCTTT. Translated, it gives CATKGGTEAFF.

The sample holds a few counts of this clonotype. CDR3 sequence reads: CAISVSEGRYGYTF. CDR3 in DNA: TGTGCCATCAGTGTATCGGAGGGGAGGTATGGCTACACCTTC. This chain connects TRBV10-3 to TRBJ1-2, with D perhaps matching TRBD1 (5 bases). This CDR3 contains 14 residues. Trimming took 4 bases from V and 5 from J, leaving 14 bases between them. Germline V CDR1 and CDR2: ENHRY, SYGVKD.

The CDR3 is CSASATNEQFF. The CDR3 nucleotides read TGCAGTGCTAGCGCTACAAATGAGCAGTTCTTC. This chain joins TRBV20-1 and TRBJ2-1; unclear D gene. Trimming removed 3 bases at V and 7 bases at J, with 7 bases between. The CDR3 is 11 residues long. From germline, CDR1 is DFQATT and CDR2 SNEGSKA (reference sequence).

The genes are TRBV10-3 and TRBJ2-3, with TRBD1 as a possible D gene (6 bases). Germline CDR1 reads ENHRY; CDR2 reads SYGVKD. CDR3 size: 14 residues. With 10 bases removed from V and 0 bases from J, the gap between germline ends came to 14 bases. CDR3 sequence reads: CATTDRTSTDTQYF. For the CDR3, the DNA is TGTGCCACCACGGACAGAACTAGCACAGATACGCAGTATTTT.

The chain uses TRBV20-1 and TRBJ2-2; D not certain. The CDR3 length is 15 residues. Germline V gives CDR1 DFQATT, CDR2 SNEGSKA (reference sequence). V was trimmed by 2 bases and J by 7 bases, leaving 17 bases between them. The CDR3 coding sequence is TGCAGTGCTAGACTCCCGCTCGGCGTTGACGGGGAGCTGTTTTTT. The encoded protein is CSARLPLGVDGELFF.

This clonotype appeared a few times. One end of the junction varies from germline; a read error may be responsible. CDR3: CASSDQAGGLRIF. Here the CDR3 DNA reads TGTGCCAGCAGTGACCAAGCGGGGGGTCTCAGGATCTTC. V usage is TRBV2 and J usage is TRBJ2-5; the match to TRBD2 covers 9 bases. The CDR3 extends over 13 amino acids. Looked up from germline, CDR1 is SNHLY and CDR2 is FYNNEI.

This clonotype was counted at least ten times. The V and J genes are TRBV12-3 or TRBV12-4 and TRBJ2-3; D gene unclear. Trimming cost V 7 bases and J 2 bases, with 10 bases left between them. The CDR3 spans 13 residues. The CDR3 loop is CASNDRSTDTQYF. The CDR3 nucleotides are TGTGCCAGCAACGACCGTTCCACAGATACGCAGTATTTT.

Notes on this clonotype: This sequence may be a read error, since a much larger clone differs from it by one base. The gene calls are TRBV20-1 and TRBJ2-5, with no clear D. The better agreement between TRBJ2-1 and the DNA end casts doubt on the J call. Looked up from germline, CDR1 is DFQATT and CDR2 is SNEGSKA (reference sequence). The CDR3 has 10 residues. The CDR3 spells CSAMGNEQFF. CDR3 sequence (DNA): TGCAGTGCTATGGGGAATGAGCAGTTCTTC.

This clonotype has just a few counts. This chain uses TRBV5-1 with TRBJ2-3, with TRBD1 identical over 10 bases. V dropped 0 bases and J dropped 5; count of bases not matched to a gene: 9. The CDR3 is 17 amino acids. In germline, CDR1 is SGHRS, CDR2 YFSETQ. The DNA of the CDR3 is TGCGCCAGCAGCTTGGTCCAGGGACAGGGGAGTGGAGATACGCAGTATTTT. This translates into CASSLVQGQGSGDTQYF.

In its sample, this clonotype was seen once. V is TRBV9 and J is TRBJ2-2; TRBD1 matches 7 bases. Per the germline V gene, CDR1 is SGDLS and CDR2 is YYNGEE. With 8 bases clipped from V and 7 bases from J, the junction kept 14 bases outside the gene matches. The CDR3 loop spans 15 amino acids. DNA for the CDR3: TGTGCCAGTACCAGAAAAGACAGGGTTGTCGGGGAGCTGTTTTTT. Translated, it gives CASTRKDRVVGELFF.

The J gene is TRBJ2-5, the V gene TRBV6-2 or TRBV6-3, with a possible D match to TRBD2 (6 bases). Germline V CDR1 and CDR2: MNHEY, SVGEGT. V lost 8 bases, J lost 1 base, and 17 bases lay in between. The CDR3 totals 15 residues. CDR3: CASSSGRGIQETQYF. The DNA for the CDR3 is TGTGCCAGCTCCTCCGGACGGGGGATCCAAGAGACCCAGTACTTC.

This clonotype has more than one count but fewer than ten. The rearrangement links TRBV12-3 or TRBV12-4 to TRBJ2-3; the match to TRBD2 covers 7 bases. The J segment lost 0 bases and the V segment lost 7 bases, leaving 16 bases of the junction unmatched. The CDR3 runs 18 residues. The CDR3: CASTESFTSATSTDTQYF. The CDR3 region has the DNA TGTGCCAGCACAGAGTCATTCACTAGCGCCACTAGCACAGATACGCAGTATTTT.

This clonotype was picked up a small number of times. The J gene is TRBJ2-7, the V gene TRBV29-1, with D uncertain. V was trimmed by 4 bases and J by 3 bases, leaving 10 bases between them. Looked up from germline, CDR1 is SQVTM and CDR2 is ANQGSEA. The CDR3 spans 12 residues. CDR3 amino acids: CSVATTFYEQYF. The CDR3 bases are TGCAGCGTTGCCACTACCTTCTACGAGCAGTACTTC.

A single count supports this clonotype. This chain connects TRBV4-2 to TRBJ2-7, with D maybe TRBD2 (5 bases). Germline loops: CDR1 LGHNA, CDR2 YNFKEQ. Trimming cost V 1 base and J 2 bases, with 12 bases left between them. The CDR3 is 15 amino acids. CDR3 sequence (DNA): TGTGCCAGCAGCCAAGCGAGGGCGGCGGCCTACGAGCAGTACTTC. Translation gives CASSQARAAAYEQYF.

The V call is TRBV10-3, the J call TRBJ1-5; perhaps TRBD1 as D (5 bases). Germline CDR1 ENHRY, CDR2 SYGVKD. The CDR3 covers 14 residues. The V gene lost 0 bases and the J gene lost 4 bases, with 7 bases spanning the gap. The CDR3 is CAISESRGNQPQHF. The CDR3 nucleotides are TGTGCCATCAGTGAGTCAAGGGGTAATCAGCCCCAGCATTTT.

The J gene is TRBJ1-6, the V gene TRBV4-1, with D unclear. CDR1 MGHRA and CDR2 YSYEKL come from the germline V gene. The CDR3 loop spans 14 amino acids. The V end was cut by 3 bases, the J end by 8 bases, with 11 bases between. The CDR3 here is CASSQRSTDSPLHF. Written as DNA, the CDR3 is TGCGCCAGCAGCCAGAGAAGTACGGATTCACCCCTCCACTTT.

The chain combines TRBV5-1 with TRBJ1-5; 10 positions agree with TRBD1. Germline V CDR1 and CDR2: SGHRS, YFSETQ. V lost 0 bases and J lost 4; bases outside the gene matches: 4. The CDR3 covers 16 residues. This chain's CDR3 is CASSLAGTGDNQPQHF. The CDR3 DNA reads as TGCGCCAGCAGCTTGGCTGGGACAGGGGATAATCAGCCCCAGCATTTT.

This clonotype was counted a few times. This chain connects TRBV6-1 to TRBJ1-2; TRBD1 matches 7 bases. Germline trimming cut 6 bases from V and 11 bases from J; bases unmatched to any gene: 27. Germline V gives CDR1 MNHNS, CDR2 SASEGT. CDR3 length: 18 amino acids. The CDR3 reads CASRQGTQMRGSRMRYTF. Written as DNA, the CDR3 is TGTGCCAGCAGACAGGGGACCCAAATGAGGGGGAGTAGAATGCGTTACACCTTC.

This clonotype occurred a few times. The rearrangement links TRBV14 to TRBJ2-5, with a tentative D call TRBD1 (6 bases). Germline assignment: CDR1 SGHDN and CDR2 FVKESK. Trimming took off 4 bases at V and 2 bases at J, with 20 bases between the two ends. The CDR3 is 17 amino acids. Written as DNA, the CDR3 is TGTGCCAGCAGCCTTCGGACAGTTTGGGGCCAACAAGAGACCCAGTACTTC. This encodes CASSLRTVWGQQETQYF.

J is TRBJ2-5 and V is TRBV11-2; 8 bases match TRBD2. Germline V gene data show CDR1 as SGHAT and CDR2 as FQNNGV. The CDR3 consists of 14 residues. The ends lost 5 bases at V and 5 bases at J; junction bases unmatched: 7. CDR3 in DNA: TGTGCCAGCAGCCCCCACCGACTAGCGGAGACCCAGTACTTC. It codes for CASSPHRLAETQYF.

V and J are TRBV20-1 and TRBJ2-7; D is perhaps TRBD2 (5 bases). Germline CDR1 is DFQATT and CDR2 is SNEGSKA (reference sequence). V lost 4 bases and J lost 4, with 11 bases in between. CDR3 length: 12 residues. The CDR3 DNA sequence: TGCAGTGCTACGTCCGGGGAGTACGAGCAGTACTTC. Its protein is CSATSGEYEQYF.

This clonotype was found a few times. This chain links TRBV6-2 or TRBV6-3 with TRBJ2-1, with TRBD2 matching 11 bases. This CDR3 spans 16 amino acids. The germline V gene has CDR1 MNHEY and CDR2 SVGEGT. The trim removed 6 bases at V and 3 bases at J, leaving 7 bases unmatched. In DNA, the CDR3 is TGTGCCAGCAGACGACTCACTAGCGGGGGCTACAATGAGCAGTTCTTC. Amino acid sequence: CASRRLTSGGYNEQFF.